This T cell receptor (beta chain) was profiled in a study of blood T cell repertoires in COVID-19. The assay was immunoSEQ multiplex PCR, and TCRdb's table has in-frame clones only and misses some. This table holds 150,000 to 200,000 clones, roughly 80% found once. V was pared by 3 bases and J by 8 bases, with 15 bases between. The CDR3 loop spans 14 amino acids. Looked up from germline, CDR1 is MGHRA and CDR2 is YSYEKL. The participants were between roughly 18 and 90 years old and came from under 25 US areas. This clonotype originated in a woman aged 40 to 49 with acute COVID-19. The sample consisted of PBMCs or T cells enriched from blood (not recorded which). This chain joins TRBV4-1 and TRBJ2-3; tentatively, D is TRBD1 (6 bases). The CDR3 here is CASSQQTGVATQYF. The CDR3 DNA reads TGCGCCAGCAGCCAGCAGACAGGAGTAGCTACGCAGTATTTT.